These 18 T cell receptor beta chains share one sample of origin, sequenced in a study of T cell responses to AZD1222 COVID-19 vaccine. Only in-frame clones appear in the TCRdb table, and some are missing; sequencing was by immunoSEQ multiplex PCR. The sample consists of over 150,000 clones, 85% to 95% of them appearing once. The sequencing here drew on peripheral blood, taken on day 0 of AZD1222 vaccination. These receptors were obtained from an adult in good health.

The genes are TRBV16 and TRBJ2-1; 7 nucleotides match TRBD2. This CDR3 contains 16 residues. Per the germline V gene, CDR1 is KGHSY and CDR2 is FQNENV. Trimming took 2 bases from V and 6 from J; bases not matched to a gene: 10. The CDR3 loop reads CASSQRGGANSNEQFF. As DNA, the CDR3 is TGTGCCAGCAGCCAAAGGGGAGGGGCGAACAGCAATGAGCAGTTCTTC.

The V call is TRBV25-1, the J call TRBJ2-3, with D hard to call. Germline values: CDR1 MGHDK, CDR2 SYGVNS. The CDR3 totals 13 residues. Between the trimmed V and J ends, which lost 5 bases and 3 bases, there was a span of 9 bases. As DNA, the CDR3 is TGTGCCAGCAGTAGAGTGGGGACAGATACGCAGTATTTT. Translated, it gives CASSRVGTDTQYF.

This clone was recorded only once. The genes are TRBV18 and TRBJ2-1; no reliable D call. From germline, CDR1 is KGHSH and CDR2 LQKENI. V was pared by 6 bases and J by 4 bases, with 16 bases between. The CDR3 is made up of 15 amino acids. CDR3 bases: TGTGCCAGCTCTCCTCCGGGCAGGCTATACAATGAGCAGTTCTTC. Its translation: CASSPPGRLYNEQFF.

V usage is TRBV3-1 (or the pseudogene TRBV3-2) and J usage is TRBJ1-4; 7 bases are a match to TRBD1. Germline assignment: CDR1 LGHDT and CDR2 YNNKEL (reference sequence). The V gene end was trimmed by 6 bases and the J gene end by 4 bases; junction bases not matched to a gene: 5. The CDR3 covers 14 residues. CDR3: CASSPDRSNEKLFF. For the CDR3, the DNA is TGTGCCAGCAGTCCGGACAGGAGTAATGAAAAACTGTTTTTT.

The rearrangement joins TRBV5-4 to TRBJ1-3; TRBD1 is a possible D gene (6 bases). V was cut by 5 bases and J by 4 bases, with 13 bases left in between. Germline CDR1 and CDR2: SGHNT and YYREEE (reference sequence). The CDR3 contains 14 residues. CDR3: CASSPPGAGNTIYF. In DNA, the CDR3 is TGTGCCAGCAGTCCACCGGGGGCCGGAAACACCATATATTTT.

The chain uses TRBV12-3 or TRBV12-4 and TRBJ1-4; TRBD1 might be the D (5 bases). V shed 6 bases and J shed 8 bases, with 10 bases lying between them. CDR3 length: 12 residues. This CDR3 reads CASRFGGEKLFF. The CDR3, as DNA: TGTGCCAGCAGGTTTGGGGGGGAAAAACTGTTTTTT.

V and J are TRBV4-3 and TRBJ2-3, with D tentatively TRBD1 or TRBD2 (6 bases each). Per the germline V gene, CDR1 is LGHNA and CDR2 is YSLEER. CDR3 length: 18 residues. The germline V and J ends were trimmed by 1 base and 2 bases, with 19 bases remaining between them. The CDR3 DNA sequence: TGCGCCAGCAGCCAAGTGATGAGGGGGGCCCTCTACACAGATACGCAGTATTTT. Translated: CASSQVMRGALYTDTQYF.

This chain joins TRBV28 and TRBJ2-7, with D tentatively TRBD1 (5 bases). Germline CDR1 reads MDHEN; CDR2 reads SYDVKM. Deletions cut 5 bases from V and 4 bases from J, with 12 bases between. The CDR3 extends over 13 amino acids. The CDR3 loop reads CASSPSTDYEQYV. In nucleotides, the CDR3 is TGTGCCAGCAGTCCATCGACAGATTACGAGCAGTACGTC.

This sequence joins TRBV19 and TRBJ2-7, with 8 positions matching TRBD2. This CDR3 comprises 15 residues. Trimming took 5 bases from V and 4 from J; bases not matched to a gene: 10. The V gene's germline CDR1 is LNHDA and CDR2 SQIVND (reference sequence). CDR3 nucleotides: TGTGCCAGTAGTCCTGCAGCGGGGGCCGGGTACGAGCAGTACGTC. It specifies CASSPAAGAGYEQYV.

This chain links TRBV6-5 with TRBJ2-1; the match to TRBD1 covers 9 bases. The germline V gene has CDR1 MNHEY and CDR2 SVGAGI. Losses at the gene ends were 4 bases for V and 7 bases for J; bases not matched to a gene: 11. The CDR3 has 16 residues. CDR3 coding DNA: TGTGCCAGCAGTTTGTCCGGGACAGGGAAGGGGAATGAGCAGTTCTTC. As protein: CASSLSGTGKGNEQFF.

This rearrangement joins TRBV6-5 to TRBJ1-3, with unresolved D. Trimming removed 7 bases from V and 0 bases from J, with 13 bases in between. The CDR3 consists of 15 residues. From germline, CDR1 is MNHEY and CDR2 SVGAGI. In DNA form, the CDR3 reads TGTGCCAGCATGCAGCTTCCCTACTCTGGAAACACCATATATTTT. Its translation: CASMQLPYSGNTIYF.

The V and J genes are TRBV28 and TRBJ2-7, with D hard to call. Trimming pared 3 bases from V and 3 bases from J, leaving 3 bases between. Germline V gene sequence: CDR1 MDHEN, CDR2 SYDVKM. The CDR3 totals 11 residues. Here the CDR3 DNA reads TGTGCCAGCAGTTTCGGCTACGAGCAGTACGTC. This gives the protein CASSFGYEQYV.

J is TRBJ1-4 and V is TRBV6-5; the D gene is possibly TRBD1 (5 bases). Germline V gene sequence: CDR1 MNHEY, CDR2 SVGAGI. V was pared by 0 bases and J by 3 bases, with 11 bases between. The CDR3 sequence is 16 residues long. CDR3 in amino acids: CASSYSQGAANEKLFF. CDR3 coding DNA: TGTGCCAGCAGTTACTCCCAGGGAGCTGCTAATGAAAAACTGTTTTTT.

The J gene is TRBJ1-6, the V gene TRBV27; D perhaps matches TRBD1 (6 bases). V lost 5 bases and J 12 bases, leaving 26 bases between the germline ends. The CDR3 covers 17 residues. CDR1 is MNHEY, CDR2 SMNVEV, per germline (reference sequence). The CDR3 region is CASSPSGTFLIRRPLHF. The CDR3 DNA follows: TGTGCCAGCAGTCCGTCCGGGACATTTTTAATAAGGCGACCCCTCCACTTT.

The chain couples TRBV19 to TRBJ2-7, with 9 bases identical to TRBD1. This CDR3 region has 15 residues. Germline assignment: CDR1 LNHDA and CDR2 SQIVND (reference sequence). J gave up 7 bases and V 0 bases, and 7 bases lay outside the gene matches. The CDR3 is CASSIETGGLTEQYF. The CDR3 DNA follows: TGTGCCAGTAGTATAGAGACAGGGGGGCTAACGGAGCAGTACTTC.

The chain uses TRBV25-1 and TRBJ2-5, with TRBD1 identical over 7 bases. Germline V lookup: CDR1 MGHDK, CDR2 SYGVNS. The J segment lost 2 bases and the V segment lost 4 bases, leaving 10 bases of the junction unmatched. The CDR3 extends over 16 amino acids. Here the CDR3 DNA reads TGTGCCAGCAGTGGACTTTGGACAGGCAATCAAGAGACCCAGTACTTC. This codes for CASSGLWTGNQETQYF. The variable domain in full, with the rest retrieved from reference TRBV25-1 and TRBJ2-5, is EADIYQTPRYLVIGTGKKITLECSQTMGHDKMYWYQQDPGMELHLIHYSYGVNSTEKGDLSSESTVSRIRTEHFPLTLESARPSHTSQYLCASSGLWTGNQETQYFGPGTRLLVL.

The V call is TRBV6-6, the J call TRBJ1-1; D is uncertain. Trimming stripped 2 bases from V and 1 base from J, with 8 bases between. The germline CDR1 and CDR2 sequences are MNHNY and SVGAGI (reference sequence). The CDR3 is 14 residues long. CDR3 nucleotides: TGTGCCAGCAGTTACCGAGGCCAGAACACTGAAGCTTTCTTT. It codes for CASSYRGQNTEAFF.

This clone was seen once. The CDR3 DNA follows: TGTGCCAGCAGTATCGAGGGGGGAACTGAAGCTTTCTTT. It yields the protein CASSIEGGTEAFF. The rearrangement uses TRBV2 and TRBJ1-1, with a weak D call TRBD1 (6 bases). The CDR3 is made up of 13 amino acids. Trimming shortened V by 5 bases and J by 5 bases, and 12 bases separated the two germline ends. Germline CDR1 and CDR2: SNHLY and FYNNEI.